The 15 T cell receptor beta chains below were found in one sample sequenced in a study of human CD8 memory T cell subsets (dated by TCRdb to 2020 to 2022). The instrument was a NextSeq 550. A Human TCR Profiling Kit was used to prepare UMI-labeled 5' RACE TCRbeta libraries. Following reprocessing of the reads by TCRdb, the data hold one row per CDR3 protein sequence and no DNA is available. The sample's table lists a count of some 10,000 distinct CDR3 sequences. The ten largest clones add up to 20% to 25% of the sample. The sequencing input was CD8+ stem-like memory T cells (TSCM and TCM) sorted from PBMCs. Read against the paper, the sample's cell subset or site label means: stem-like memory CD8 T cells (TSTEM), CCR7+ PD-1- TIGIT-. The source is a human donor in good health.

V and J are TRBV7-7 and TRBJ2-1; TCRdb selects TRBD2, and the lack of DNA leaves this call unchecked. Germline loops: CDR1 SSHAT, CDR2 FNYEAQ (reference sequence). CDR3 length equals 15 residues. The CDR3 here is CASSPSGSGGNEQFF.

V is TRBV20-1 and J is TRBJ2-1; the TCRdb call, TRBD1, lacks DNA for checking. Germline V gives CDR1 DFQATT, CDR2 SNEGSKA (reference sequence). The CDR3 has 13 residues. This chain's CDR3 is CSARRVSGNEQFF.

The V and J genes are TRBV4-3 and TRBJ1-1; the D gene TCRdb calls, TRBD1, cannot be checked with no DNA. The length of the CDR3 is 17 residues. From germline, CDR1 is LGHNA and CDR2 YSLEER. CDR3 protein: CASSQDPAGAKNTEAFF.

V gene TRBV29-1 combines with J gene TRBJ1-1; there is no DNA to check the TCRdb D call of TRBD1. The CDR3 runs 14 residues. Per germline, CDR1 SQVTM and CDR2 ANQGSEA. The CDR3 protein is CSDVIGGRATEAFF.

The chain links TRBV6-1 to TRBJ2-1; checking the TCRdb D call of TRBD1 is not possible without DNA. Germline V gene data show CDR1 as MNHNS and CDR2 as SASEGT. CDR3 length: 15 amino acids. CDR3 residues: CASRAGSQGWDEQFF.

The rearrangement links TRBV7-3 to TRBJ2-3. The germline CDR1 and CDR2 sequences are SGHTA and FQGTGA. The CDR3 totals 16 residues. The CDR3 is CASSLGLGGSTDTQYF.

The genes are TRBV7-9 and TRBJ2-3; lacking DNA, the TRBD2 call made by TCRdb goes unchecked. The CDR3 has 15 amino acids. CDR1 is SEHNR and CDR2 is FQNEAQ in the germline V gene (reference sequence). CDR3 sequence: CASSRLAGGPDTQYF. The full variable domain, with the rest looked up from reference TRBV7-9 and TRBJ2-3, is DTGVSQNPRHKITKRGQNVTFRCDPISEHNRLYWYRQTLGQGPEFLTYFQNEAQLEKSRLLSDRFSAERPKGSFSTLEIQRTEQGDSAMYLCASSRLAGGPDTQYFGPGTRLTVL.

The chain combines TRBV12-3 or TRBV12-4 with TRBJ1-5; the D call from TCRdb, TRBD1, cannot be confirmed without DNA. This CDR3 is 14 amino acids long. The CDR3 region is CATTTGAPNQPQHF.

The chain carries TRBV4-1 and TRBJ2-7. The CDR3 is 14 amino acids. The V gene's germline CDR1 is MGHRA and CDR2 YSYEKL. CDR3 in amino acids: CASSQDSRTYEQYF.

V gene TRBV6-2 or TRBV6-3 combines with J gene TRBJ2-7; absent DNA, TCRdb's TRBD1 call cannot be checked. The CDR3 extends over 15 amino acids. Germline CDR1 reads MNHEY; CDR2 reads SVGEGT. The CDR3 loop is CASSDDREESYEQYF.

Frequency places this clonotype as medium-sized. The gene calls are TRBV7-9 and TRBJ1-5. CDR3 length: 12 residues. CDR1 is SEHNR, CDR2 FQNEAQ, per germline (reference sequence). The CDR3: CASSLTDQPQHF.

Its frequency marks this clonotype as medium-sized. The chain recombines TRBV29-1 with TRBJ2-7; the TRBD1 assignment by TCRdb is unverifiable without DNA. CDR3 length equals 16 residues. Germline V gene sequence: CDR1 SQVTM, CDR2 ANQGSEA. Here the CDR3 reads CSVEGTFLDRGFEQYF.

The chain is built from TRBV7-6 and TRBJ1-3; no DNA is available, so the TRBD1 call from TCRdb remains unchecked. The CDR3 extends over 17 amino acids. Germline assignment: CDR1 SGHVS and CDR2 FNYEAQ. The CDR3 is CASSPWTGGDSGNTIYF.

The rearrangement joins TRBV6-1 to TRBJ2-5; TCRdb selects TRBD1, and the lack of DNA leaves this call unchecked. Germline CDR1 MNHNS, CDR2 SASEGT. CDR3 length equals 13 residues. The CDR3 loop is CASMGTLQETQYF.

This sequence joins TRBV28 and TRBJ2-1. The germline gives CDR1 MDHEN, CDR2 SYDVKM. The CDR3 loop spans 12 amino acids. Here the CDR3 reads CASIGTNNEQFF.